This TCR beta chain was identified in a study of blood T cell repertoires in COVID-19. Study-level background: T cells, B-cell-depleted T cells, or PBMCs provided the cDNA or gDNA that served as material.

Per germline, CDR1 LNHDA and CDR2 SQIVND (reference sequence). V was pared by 7 bases and J by 4 bases, with 16 bases between. CDR3 length: 14 amino acids. Per the authors' pipeline: Amplifying reference gene primers gave estimates of nucleated cell counts. TCRdb's copy holds only in-frame clones and misses some; the assay was immunoSEQ multiplex PCR. V and J calls and clone size come straight from that table; D and trimming were deduced from the DNA. The table records fewer than 120,000 clones, 82% of them present only once. The receptor was derived from a woman in her sixties with acute or convalescent COVID-19. The sample comprised peripheral blood. The rearrangement links TRBV19 to TRBJ1-1, with D possibly matching TRBD1 (5 bases). CDR3 sequence: CASTIVGVGTEAFF. CDR3 bases: TGTGCCAGTACCATCGTAGGGGTGGGCACTGAAGCTTTCTTT.